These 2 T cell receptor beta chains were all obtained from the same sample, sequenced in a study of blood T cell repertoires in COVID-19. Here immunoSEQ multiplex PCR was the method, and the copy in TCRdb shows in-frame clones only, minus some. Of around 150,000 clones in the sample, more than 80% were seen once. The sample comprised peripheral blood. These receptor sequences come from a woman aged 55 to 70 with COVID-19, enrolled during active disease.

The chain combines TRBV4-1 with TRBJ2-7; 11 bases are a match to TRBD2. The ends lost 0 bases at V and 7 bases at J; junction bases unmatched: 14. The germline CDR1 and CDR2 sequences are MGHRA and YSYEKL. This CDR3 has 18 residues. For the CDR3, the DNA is TGCGCCAGCAGCCAAGATCTCCTCCTAGCGGGGGGCCCAGGGGAGCAGTACTTC. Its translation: CASSQDLLLAGGPGEQYF.

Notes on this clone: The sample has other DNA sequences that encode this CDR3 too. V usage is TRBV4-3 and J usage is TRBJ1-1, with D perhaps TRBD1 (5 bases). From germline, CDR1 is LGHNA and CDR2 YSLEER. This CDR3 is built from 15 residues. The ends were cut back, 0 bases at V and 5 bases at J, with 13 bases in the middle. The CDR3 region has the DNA TGCGCCAGCAGCCAAGATTCTGGGGCAGGAACTGAAGCTTTCTTT. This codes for CASSQDSGAGTEAFF.